This is a list of T cell receptor beta chains from one sample in a study of T cell responses to AZD1222 COVID-19 vaccine. The table came from immunoSEQ multiplex PCR; TCRdb's copy has only in-frame clones and leaves some out. Of 170,000 or so clones in the sample, 85% to 90% were seen once. The sample consisted of peripheral blood, taken 28 days after the second AZD1222 dose. These receptors all stem from an adult who received the AZD1222 COVID-19 vaccine. CDR3s include the opening cysteine and the closing phenylalanine or tryptophan. The D gene is left open where the match is weak. Clone size is not always given. Where it is, it says once, few, many or a class for expanded clones.

CASSPSAVSSYGYTF,TGCGCCAGCAGCCCTTCGGCGGTATCAAGCTATGGCTACACCTTC,.,.,TRBJ1-2,TRBV5-1
CASILAGGYEQYF,TGTGCCAGCATTCTTGCAGGGGGCTACGAGCAGTACTTC,.,TRBD1,TRBJ2-7,TRBV5-8
CASSLSQGIEQFF,TGTGCCAGCAGTTTATCGCAGGGAATTGAGCAGTTCTTC,.,.,TRBJ2-1,TRBV27
CASSLVGLAGVEQYF,TGTGCCAGCAGCTTAGTAGGACTAGCGGGGGTCGAGCAGTACTTC,.,TRBD2,TRBJ2-7,TRBV7-2
CASGTRATYEQYF,TGTGCCAGCGGGACGAGGGCCACCTACGAGCAGTACTTC,once,.,TRBJ2-7,TRBV2
CASSLSIGQRNEKLFF,TGTGCCAGCAGCTTAAGCATCGGACAGAGGAATGAAAAACTGTTTTTT,.,.,TRBJ1-4,TRBV7-9
CASSRGGVNQPQHF,TGTGCCAGCAGCCGAGGGGGCGTCAATCAGCCCCAGCATTTT,.,TRBD1,TRBJ1-5,TRBV6-5
CASSPTRARVGGIYGYTF,TGTGCCAGTAGCCCAACCCGAGCCAGGGTTGGGGGAATCTATGGCTACACCTTC,.,.,TRBJ1-2,TRBV19
CASSLVGGSPLHF,TGCGCCAGCAGCTTGGTTGGGGGGTCACCCCTCCACTTT,.,.,TRBJ1-6,TRBV5-1
CASSQDWPGGSYEQYF,TGCGCCAGCAGCCAAGATTGGCCTGGAGGCTCCTACGAGCAGTACTTC,.,.,TRBJ2-7,TRBV4-1
CASSAAPGQGGEKLFF,TGTGCCAGCAGTGCAGCCCCGGGACAGGGCGGTGAAAAACTGTTTTTT,.,TRBD1,TRBJ1-4,TRBV25-1
CASSQASGGATGEQFF,TGTGCCAGCAGCCAAGCCAGCGGGGGGGCTACGGGCGAGCAGTTCTTC,.,TRBD2,TRBJ2-1,TRBV4-2
CASNGQVDEKLFF,TGTGCCAGTAACGGACAGGTGGATGAAAAACTGTTTTTT,.,TRBD1,TRBJ1-4,TRBV19
CASTGTQYEQYF,TGTGCCAGCACCGGGACACAATACGAGCAGTACTTC,.,.,TRBJ2-7,TRBV6-5
CASSARQGSYEQYF,TGTGCCAGCAGCGCCAGACAGGGGTCCTACGAGCAGTACTTC,.,TRBD1,TRBJ2-7,TRBV11-2
CASSSTGSGNTIYF,TGTGCCAGCAGCTCCACTGGCTCTGGAAACACCATATATTTT,.,.,TRBJ1-3,TRBV7-3
CATSDPRGSNQPQHF,TGTGCCACCAGTGATCCTCGGGGTAGCAATCAGCCCCAGCATTTT,.,.,TRBJ1-5,TRBV24-1
CASSLGGGNTEAFF,TGTGCCAGCAGCTTAGGTGGAGGGAACACTGAAGCTTTCTTT,.,.,TRBJ1-1,TRBV11-1
CSTRWGAQETQYF,TGCAGCACACGTTGGGGCGCCCAAGAGACCCAGTACTTC,.,.,TRBJ2-5,TRBV29-1
CASTGQAWSGNTIYF,TGTGCCAGTACTGGACAGGCTTGGTCTGGAAACACCATATATTTT,once,TRBD1,TRBJ1-3,TRBV28
CASSHYGTDTQYF,TGTGCCAGCAGCCATTACGGCACAGATACGCAGTATTTT,once,.,TRBJ2-3,TRBV3-1/TRBV3-2
CASSFNGYTGELFF,TGTGCCAGCAGCTTTAACGGATACACCGGGGAGCTGTTTTTT,.,.,TRBJ2-2,TRBV7-3
CASSTGTRETQYF,TGCGCCAGCAGCACCGGGACAAGGGAGACCCAGTACTTC,.,.,TRBJ2-5,TRBV5-1
CASSPNTGEGQPQHF,TGCGCCAGCAGCCCGAACACAGGGGAGGGTCAGCCCCAGCATTTT,.,TRBD1,TRBJ1-5,TRBV5-1
CAWTTSGNTIYF,TGTGCCTGGACGACCTCTGGAAACACCATATATTTT,.,.,TRBJ1-3,TRBV30
CASSLVSKNTEAFF,TGTGCCAGCAGCTTAGTGTCCAAGAACACTGAAGCTTTCTTT,.,.,TRBJ1-1,TRBV7-8
CATSRLGGGYGYTF,TGTGCCACCAGCAGATTAGGGGGCGGCTATGGCTACACCTTC,.,TRBD1,TRBJ1-2,TRBV15
CASSPAGTVYGYTF,TGTGCCAGCAGCCCGGCCGGGACAGTCTATGGCTACACCTTC,.,TRBD1,TRBJ1-2,TRBV9
CASSLDRGAGDFF,TGTGCCAGCAGCTTGGATCGGGGGGCAGGGGACTTCTTC,.,.,TRBJ2-1,TRBV5-8
CSVERTGFTTEAFF,TGCAGCGTTGAGCGGACAGGGTTTACAACTGAAGCTTTCTTT,.,TRBD1,TRBJ1-1,TRBV29-1
CASSLARTGAPTEQYF,TGCGCCAGCAGCTTGGCCCGGACAGGGGCCCCTACGGAGCAGTACTTC,.,TRBD1,TRBJ2-7,TRBV5-1
CASLGEGVNTEAFF,TGTGCCAGCCTGGGAGAGGGAGTAAACACTGAAGCTTTCTTT,.,.,TRBJ1-1,TRBV6-5
CASSSLDREGYTF,TGTGCCAGCAGCTCCTTGGACAGGGAAGGCTACACCTTC,.,TRBD1,TRBJ1-2,TRBV7-8
CASSLPGMNTEAFF,TGTGCCAGCAGCTTGCCAGGCATGAACACTGAAGCTTTCTTT,.,.,TRBJ1-1,TRBV11-2
CASSWFGQETQYF,TGCGCCAGCAGCTGGTTCGGGCAAGAGACCCAGTACTTC,.,.,TRBJ2-5,TRBV5-1
CASSERGAGGPGETQYF,TGTGCCAGCAGTGAACGGGGAGCGGGGGGGCCAGGAGAGACCCAGTACTTC,.,TRBD2,TRBJ2-5,TRBV2
CASSADGEGPYNSPLHF,TGTGCCAGCAGCGCCGATGGGGAAGGCCCCTATAATTCACCCCTCCACTTT,.,.,TRBJ1-6,TRBV9
CASSQELQGARNQPQHF,TGTGCCAGCAGCCAAGAGCTTCAGGGGGCGAGGAATCAGCCCCAGCATTTT,.,TRBD1,TRBJ1-5,TRBV3-1/TRBV3-2
CASSLEGRFYNEQFF,TGTGCCAGCAGCTTAGAGGGACGCTTCTACAATGAGCAGTTCTTC,.,.,TRBJ2-1,TRBV7-2
CASSPAAAYNSPLHF,TGTGCCAGCAGCCCAGCTGCAGCCTATAATTCACCCCTCCACTTT,few,.,TRBJ1-6,TRBV7-8
CASSRNMNQPQHF,TGTGCCAGCAGCCGGAACATGAATCAGCCCCAGCATTTT,once,.,TRBJ1-5,TRBV3-1/TRBV3-2
CASSTQDRGLEQFF,TGTGCCAGTAGTACCCAGGACAGGGGGCTTGAGCAGTTCTTC,.,TRBD1,TRBJ2-1,TRBV19
CSVEKSEGRYYGYTF,TGCAGCGTTGAAAAATCAGAAGGAAGGTACTATGGCTACACCTTC,.,.,TRBJ1-2,TRBV29-1
CASSLAPRGRDGYTF,TGCGCCAGCAGCTTGGCCCCCAGGGGGCGCGATGGCTACACCTTC,.,TRBD1,TRBJ1-2,TRBV5-1
CASSMGTTGQETQYF,TGTGCCAGTAGTATGGGGACAACGGGTCAAGAGACCCAGTACTTC,.,.,TRBJ2-5,TRBV19
CASKAAGASSYEQYF,TGTGCCAGCAAGGCGGCAGGGGCTAGCTCCTACGAGCAGTACTTC,.,.,TRBJ2-7,TRBV6-4
CASSKGPSGGPQETQYF,TGTGCCAGCAGCAAAGGTCCTAGCGGGGGACCGCAAGAGACCCAGTACTTC,.,.,TRBJ2-5,TRBV21-1
CASSPDRLYGYTF,TGCGCCAGCAGCCCGGACAGACTCTATGGCTACACCTTC,.,.,TRBJ1-2,TRBV5-1